Listed below are T cell receptor beta chains from one sample, sequenced in a study of tumor T cells in aggressive B-cell lymphoma. This table comes from immunoSEQ multiplex PCR, and its TCRdb copy is limited to in-frame clones, with some not included. This table holds about 11,000 clones, about nine tenths found once. Sequenced sample: tumor tissue. These TCRs come from an adult with diffuse large B cell lymphoma. The CDR3 runs from the conserved cysteine through the conserved F or W. A D gene is named only where the DNA matches it firmly. Expanded clones get a size class; other rows say once, few or many, or leave the size out.

d_call clone_size j_call cdr3_length v_call cdr3_nt cdr3_aa
NA NA TRBJ1-3 16 TRBV25-1 TGTGCCAGCAGTGAATGGGGACAAGGGAAAACGAACACCATATATTTT CASSEWGQGKTNTIYF
NA NA TRBJ1-1 13 TRBV5-5 TGTGCCAGCACCCAACTCGCCAGCGCTGAAGCTTTCTTT CASTQLASAEAFF
TRBD2 NA TRBJ2-7 13 TRBV18 TGTGCCAGCTCTGTTAGCGGGACCTACGAGCAGTACTTC CASSVSGTYEQYF
TRBD1 NA TRBJ2-3 16 TRBV5-1 TGCGCCAGCAGCTTACAGGGGATCAGCGGCACAGATACGCAGTATTTT CASSLQGISGTDTQYF
NA NA TRBJ2-7 14 TRBV5-4 TGTGCCAGCAGCGACACTAGCAACGCCTACGAGCAGTACTTC CASSDTSNAYEQYF
NA once TRBJ1-1 12 TRBV15 TGTGCCACCCCACGGAGGGGAATTAAAGCTTTCTTT CATPRRGIKAFF
NA NA TRBJ1-2 14 TRBV11-2 TGTGCCAGCAGCCCGGCGGGGGAGTTCTATGGCTACACCTTC CASSPAGEFYGYTF
NA NA TRBJ2-7 11 TRBV7-6 TGTGCCAGCAGCACCTACAGCGAGCAGTACTTC CASSTYSEQYF
NA NA TRBJ1-1 11 TRBV20-1 TGCAGTGCCCCCACGGACACTGAAGCTTTCTTT CSAPTDTEAFF
NA NA TRBJ1-1 13 TRBV30 TGTGCCTGGAGTTTTTCTCTGCGAGCTGAAGCTTTCTTT CAWSFSLRAEAFF
TRBD1 NA TRBJ2-7 15 TRBV11-3 TGTGCCAGCAGCCGCAATCGGGACAGTACCTACGAGCAGTACTTC CASSRNRDSTYEQYF
NA NA TRBJ1-2 15 TRBV9 TGTGCCAGCAGCGTAGCCCAGACGACCAGGTATGGCTACACCTTC CASSVAQTTRYGYTF
TRBD1 NA TRBJ1-2 12 TRBV19 TGTGCCAGTAGTACAGGGGGGAGCGGCTACACCTTC CASSTGGSGYTF
TRBD2 NA TRBJ2-1 19 TRBV11-2 TGTGCCAGCAGTCCTTCCCGTATCTTAGCGGGAGGATCCTACAATGAGCAGTTCTTC CASSPSRILAGGSYNEQFF
NA NA TRBJ2-2 13 TRBV7-6 TGTGCCAGCAGCTTAAGGAGGTCCGGGGAGCTGTTTTTT CASSLRRSGELFF
TRBD1 once TRBJ2-1 15 TRBV14 TGTGCCAGCAGCCAACGACAGGGGGCCTACAATGAGCAGTTCTTC CASSQRQGAYNEQFF
NA NA TRBJ2-5 15 TRBV7-7 TGTGCTAGCAGCCTGGGGGGGGCGGTGGCGGAGACCCAGTACTTC CASSLGGAVAETQYF
TRBD1 NA TRBJ1-1 13 TRBV29-1 TGCAGCGTTTATGGACAGGGGAACACTGAAGCTTTCTTT CSVYGQGNTEAFF
NA NA TRBJ2-5 13 TRBV18 TGTGCCAGCGCGGGCGGGACCCAAGAGACCCAGTACTTC CASAGGTQETQYF
NA NA TRBJ1-1 13 TRBV7-9 TGTGCCAGCAGCTTGGAGCTCGTCACTGAAGCTTTCTTT CASSLELVTEAFF
TRBD1 NA TRBJ1-5 17 TRBV15 TGTGCCACCAGCAGAGATGTGGCGGGACAGAGAGGTCAGCCCCAGCATTTT CATSRDVAGQRGQPQHF
NA once TRBJ2-6 15 TRBV9 TGTGCCAGCAGCGTAGCGCAGAAGGGGGCCAACGTCCTGACTTTC CASSVAQKGANVLTF
TRBD2 NA TRBJ2-3 14 TRBV27 TGTGCCAGCACCCCCCTAGCGGACACAGATACGCAGTATTTT CASTPLADTDTQYF
TRBD1 once TRBJ1-1 15 TRBV19 TGTGCCAGTACGGACAGGGGGCCCATGAACACTGAAGCTTTCTTT CASTDRGPMNTEAFF
TRBD2 NA TRBJ2-1 16 TRBV7-6 TGTGCCAGCAGCTTAGGTGGGAGGGCGACCTACAATGAGCAGTTCTTC CASSLGGRATYNEQFF
NA NA TRBJ2-7 13 TRBV6-6 TGTGCCAGCAGAGACAGGTTACGTAACGAGCAGTACTTC CASRDRLRNEQYF
NA NA TRBJ2-5 14 TRBV13 TGTGCCAGCAGCCGGTCGAGAGGGCTGAAGACCCAGTACTTC CASSRSRGLKTQYF
NA NA TRBJ2-6 11 TRBV5-4 TGTGCCAGCAGCGCCCAGGGGATTTTGACTTTC CASSAQGILTF
NA NA TRBJ2-5 14 TRBV18 TGTGCCAGCTCATCAACAGGGTTACAAGAGACCCAGTACTTC CASSSTGLQETQYF
NA once TRBJ1-2 15 TRBV19 TGTGCCAGTAGTATCAATTACGGAGGGGAGGCAGGCTACACCTTC CASSINYGGEAGYTF
NA NA TRBJ2-5 14 TRBV7-8 TGTGCCAGCAGCTTGAGACTATATCAAGAGACCCAGTACTTC CASSLRLYQETQYF
NA NA TRBJ2-1 16 TRBV27 TGTGCCAGCAGTTTAGACGGACAGTACTCCTACAATGAGCAGTTCTTC CASSLDGQYSYNEQFF
TRBD2 NA TRBJ2-2 18 TRBV11-2 TGTGCCAGCAGCTTAGCTAGCGGGAGGCGGGGTCAGGCCGGGGAGCTGTTTTTT CASSLASGRRGQAGELFF
NA NA TRBJ2-4 16 TRBV7-2 TGTGCCAGCAGCTCCCTTGGGGGGTTAGCCAAAAACATTCAGTACTTC CASSSLGGLAKNIQYF
TRBD2 NA TRBJ2-5 17 TRBV5-4 TGTGCCAGCAGCTTGCAAATGACTAGCGGGAGCGGGGAGACCCAGTACTTC CASSLQMTSGSGETQYF
TRBD2 NA TRBJ2-3 15 TRBV11-3 TGTGCCAGCAGACGAACAAGCGGGGGCACAGATACGCAGTATTTT CASRRTSGGTDTQYF
TRBD2 NA TRBJ2-1 15 TRBV9 TGTGCCAGCAGCGGACAGACTAGCGGGACGAATGAGCAGTTCTTC CASSGQTSGTNEQFF
NA once TRBJ1-5 18 TRBV6-1 TGTGCCAGCAGTGAAGCGCCCGCCCAGACAGTTCCCGGTCAGCCCCAGCATTTT CASSEAPAQTVPGQPQHF
TRBD2 NA TRBJ2-7 15 TRBV9 TGTGCCAGCAGCGTAGGGCGGGAGAGGTTCTACGAGCAGTACTTC CASSVGRERFYEQYF
NA NA TRBJ1-6 14 TRBV28 TGTGCCAGCAGTTTAAACAGCCTGAGTTCACCCCTCCACTTT CASSLNSLSSPLHF
TRBD2 NA TRBJ2-7 15 TRBV28 TGTGCCAGCATGACGATAGCTAGCGGAGCCTACGAGCAGTACTTC CASMTIASGAYEQYF
NA NA TRBJ2-6 15 TRBV11-2 TGTGCCAGCAGCAAGGGGCCTTTGGGGGCCAACGTCCTGACTTTC CASSKGPLGANVLTF